These 2 T cell receptor beta chains share one sample of origin, sequenced in a study of blood T cell repertoires in COVID-19 (dated by TCRdb to about 2020). The library was made by the immunoSEQ multiplex PCR assay. In its TCRdb copy, this immuneACCESS table keeps in-frame sequences only and misses some clones. Where compared with another copy, unresolved V genes explain less than half of these, and the others have no known cause. The sample contains around 310,000 clones, around 90% of them found a single time. The ten largest clones take up 0.95% to 1.3% of the sample. Sequenced sample: peripheral blood. The receptors derive from a woman aged 40 to 55 with COVID-19, enrolled during active disease.

The rearrangement uses TRBV10-3 and TRBJ2-5; 7 bases line up with TRBD2. The CDR3 has 16 amino acids. Germline CDR1 is ENHRY and CDR2 is SYGVKD. V lost 0 bases, J lost 5 bases, and 9 bases stayed unmatched. This CDR3 reads CAISESLRGNWETQYF. The DNA for the CDR3 is TGTGCCATCAGTGAGTCGTTGCGGGGGAATTGGGAGACCCAGTACTTC.

The chain couples TRBV3-1 (or the pseudogene TRBV3-2) to TRBJ2-3; D is uncertain. There are 15 residues in the CDR3. Germline loops: CDR1 LGHDT, CDR2 YNNKEL (reference sequence). V was shortened by 1 base and J by 6 bases, with 14 bases between the two germline ends. The CDR3 loop reads CASSQGPVETDTQYF. The CDR3 nucleotides are TGTGCCAGCAGCCAAGGACCCGTCGAGACTGATACGCAGTATTTT.